There are many counts of the clone carrying this T cell receptor (beta chain). Its antigen is not known. Orbital computed tomography and thyroid ultrasound, together with serum TRAb and thyroxine and clinical symptoms, were used for diagnoses. The sample belongs to a study of T cells in Graves' hyperthyroidism and ophthalmopathy. General study results and limits: Clonotypes that were expanded in thyroid above 0.001 mostly appeared in blood too.

The V end was cut by 8 bases, the J end by 1 base, with 12 bases between. CDR3 length: 13 residues. CDR1 is MDHEN and CDR2 is SYDVKM in the germline V gene. The source material, RNA transcripts, was used to amplify TCR beta CDR3 regions. With the HTBI primer set, the TCR CDR3 went through a first round of RT-PCR. From the multiplex PCR reads, TCRdb called clonotypes with MiXCR, one entry per CDR3 protein. The sample lists approximately 620,000 distinct CDR3 sequences, about a sixth occurring once. The chain employs TRBV28 and TRBJ2-7; D gene ambiguous. The sequenced sample was blood. The receptor comes from a woman aged 40 to 55 with Graves' ophthalmopathy. The chain's CDR3 is CASAFTDSYEQYF. The CDR3 coding sequence is TGTGCCAGCGCCTTTACAGATTCCTACGAGCAGTACTTC.